Presented here are 20 T cell receptor beta chains from one specimen sequenced in a study of cytomegalovirus exposure and HLA in healthy donors. Amplification used 60 Vbeta primers and 13 Jbeta primers. The data were produced by immunoSEQ multiplex PCR, yet TCRdb's version contains in-frame clones alone and is incomplete. The table has more than 200,000 clones, roughly 70% seen once. Sequenced: PBMCs. The receptors come from a man between 35 and 55 years old in good health and CMV-seropositive.

The chain joins TRBV4-2 to TRBJ1-6; TRBD1 aligns across 9 bases. The V gene end was trimmed by 2 bases and the J gene end by 7 bases; junction bases not matched to a gene: 3. The CDR3 runs 15 residues. Per the germline V gene, CDR1 is LGHNA and CDR2 is YNFKEQ. CDR3 DNA: TGTGCCAGCAGCCAACCGGGACAGGGAAATTCACCCCTCCACTTT. It translates to CASSQPGQGNSPLHF.

The chain employs TRBV6-5 and TRBJ1-2; no definite D call. This CDR3 contains 15 residues. The germline V gene has CDR1 MNHEY and CDR2 SVGAGI. Trimming cost V 6 bases and J 3 bases, with 17 bases left between them. Here the CDR3 reads CASRPTAAGYYGYTF. Here the CDR3 DNA reads TGTGCCAGCAGACCCACGGCGGCGGGATACTATGGCTACACCTTC.

The chain's CDR3 is CASSLSLWNSPLHF. CDR3 nucleotide sequence: TGTGCCAGCAGCCTAAGCCTATGGAATTCACCCCTCCACTTT. The chain combines TRBV7-2 with TRBJ1-6; D is undetermined. Trimming took 5 bases from V and 7 from J, leaving 12 bases between them. CDR1 and CDR2 from the germline V gene are SGHTA and FQGNSA. This CDR3 is built from 14 residues.

This chain uses TRBV2 with TRBJ1-2, with a possible D match to TRBD1 (6 bases). V lost 3 bases and J 4 bases, leaving 15 bases between the germline ends. Per the germline V gene, CDR1 is SNHLY and CDR2 is FYNNEI. This CDR3 has 15 amino acids. CDR3 residues: CASSETGALGYGYTF. CDR3 sequence (DNA): TGTGCCAGCAGTGAGACAGGCGCACTAGGCTATGGCTACACCTTC.

This rearrangement joins TRBV4-3 to TRBJ2-3, with 10 nucleotides matching TRBD2. Trimming cost V 1 base and J 6 bases; bases outside gene matches: 7. The germline CDR1 and CDR2 sequences are LGHNA and YSLEER. The CDR3 has 16 amino acids. CDR3 sequence: CASSQGSLAGTDTQYF. CDR3 nucleotides: TGCGCCAGCAGCCAAGGATCACTAGCGGGAACTGATACGCAGTATTTT.

This chain uses TRBV10-2 with TRBJ2-5, with D maybe TRBD1 (5 bases). V lost 5 bases and J lost 3, with 13 bases in between. CDR3 length equals 14 residues. Germline CDR1 and CDR2: WSHSY and SAAADI. The CDR3: CASSFPGAEETQYF. DNA for the CDR3: TGCGCCAGCAGTTTCCCTGGGGCTGAAGAGACCCAGTACTTC.

The chain uses TRBV2 and TRBJ2-2, with unresolved D. This CDR3 spans 11 amino acids. The germline V and J ends were trimmed by 7 bases and 6 bases, with 6 bases remaining between them. Germline loops: CDR1 SNHLY, CDR2 FYNNEI. The CDR3 nucleotides read TGTGCCAGCAACCGGGCCGGGGAGCTGTTTTTT. Protein product: CASNRAGELFF.

J is TRBJ2-7 and V is TRBV4-1; perhaps TRBD2 as D (5 bases). The CDR3 totals 14 residues. Germline lookup yields CDR1 MGHRA and CDR2 YSYEKL. Trimming shortened V by 4 bases and J by 7 bases, and 17 bases separated the two germline ends. The CDR3 sequence: CASSPTDRGREQYF. CDR3 nucleotide sequence: TGCGCCAGCAGCCCTACGGACCGGGGAAGGGAGCAGTACTTC.

The table lists this clone with a count of one. V is TRBV11-3 and J is TRBJ1-3, with 8 bases matching TRBD1. The germline V gene encodes CDR1 SGHNT and CDR2 YENEEA. CDR3 length: 15 residues. The junction had 6 bases not matched to a gene; V was cut back by 2 bases and J by 6 bases. DNA for the CDR3: TGTGCCAGCAGCTTACGACAGGGGAGTGAAAACACCATATATTTT. This translates into CASSLRQGSENTIYF.

The V gene is TRBV6-1, the J gene TRBJ1-1; unclear D gene. CDR1 is MNHNS and CDR2 is SASEGT in the germline V gene. V lost 10 bases to trimming and J lost 3 bases, with 15 bases between them. This CDR3 contains 13 residues. The CDR3 loop is CATKPWLYTEAFF. CDR3 coding DNA: TGTGCCACCAAGCCCTGGTTATACACTGAAGCTTTCTTT.

The V call is TRBV7-2, the J call TRBJ2-5; D possibly corresponds to TRBD1 (6 bases). The J call may be wrong; the DNA end is better matched by TRBJ2-7. Germline lookup yields CDR1 SGHTA and CDR2 FQGNSA. The CDR3 has 15 amino acids. CDR3 loop: CASSFAGAGHYEQYF. The CDR3 DNA sequence: TGTGCCAGCAGCTTCGCAGGGGCTGGACATTACGAGCAGTACTTC.

This clone turned up a few times. The chain couples TRBV2 to TRBJ1-1; D is undetermined. The CDR3 loop spans 12 amino acids. V gave up 0 bases and J gave up 11 bases, with 10 bases separating them. Per the germline V gene, CDR1 is SNHLY and CDR2 is FYNNEI. CDR3: CASSEATGRAFF. DNA for the CDR3: TGTGCCAGCAGTGAAGCCACGGGAAGGGCTTTCTTT. The full variable domain, completed using reference TRBV2 and TRBJ1-1, is EPEVTQTPSHQVTQMGQEVILRCVPISNHLYFYWYRQILGQKVEFLVSFYNNEISEKSEIFDDQFSVERPDGSNFTLKIRSTKLEDSAMYFCASSEATGRAFFGQGTRLTVV.

The chain employs TRBV14 and TRBJ1-1; TRBD1 aligns across 10 bases. V was pared by 6 bases and J by 0 bases, with 7 bases of the junction left unmatched. The CDR3 covers 16 residues. CDR1 and CDR2 from the germline V gene are SGHDN and FVKESK. This CDR3 is CASSPGQGRMNTEAFF. CDR3 DNA: TGTGCCAGCAGTCCGGGACAGGGGCGCATGAACACTGAAGCTTTCTTT. The variable domain in full, completed from reference TRBV14 and TRBJ1-1, reads EAGVTQFPSHSVIEKGQTVTLRCDPISGHDNLYWYRRVMGKEIKFLLHFVKESKQDESGMPNNRFLAERTGGTYSTLKVQPAELEDSGVYFCASSPGQGRMNTEAFFGQGTRLTVV.

The chain joins TRBV7-9 to TRBJ2-5; D not resolved. Germline V CDR1 and CDR2: SEHNR, FQNEAQ (reference sequence). V lost 2 bases to trimming and J lost 3 bases, with 7 bases between them. The CDR3 extends over 13 amino acids. CDR3 loop: CASSLREKETQYF. The CDR3 nucleotides read TGTGCCAGCAGCTTACGCGAAAAAGAGACCCAGTACTTC.

V and J are TRBV29-1 and TRBJ1-1; D is unclear. Trimming removed 2 bases from V and 4 bases from J, with 5 bases in between. Germline V gene data show CDR1 as SQVTM and CDR2 as ANQGSEA. The CDR3 has 11 amino acids. The CDR3 here is CSVETGTEAFF. CDR3 bases: TGCAGCGTTGAAACGGGCACTGAAGCTTTCTTT.

Remarks on this clone: At one end the junction does not follow the germline gene, possibly because of a read error. The chain combines TRBV7-9 with TRBJ2-5; D is perhaps TRBD2 (6 bases). From germline, CDR1 is SEHNR and CDR2 FQNEAQ (reference sequence). This CDR3 is built from 16 residues. CDR3 sequence: CSSSLGKASVQETQYF. For the CDR3, the DNA is TGTTCCAGCAGCTTAGGAAAAGCTAGCGTCCAAGAGACCCAGTACTTC.

This clone was observed a handful of times. CDR3 sequence: CASSAGKSEQYF. For the CDR3, the DNA is TGTGCCAGCAGTGCGGGGAAGAGCGAGCAGTACTTC. The V and J genes are TRBV2 and TRBJ2-7; maybe TRBD2 (5 bases). V gave up 4 bases and J gave up 6 bases, with 10 bases separating them. Germline CDR1 is SNHLY and CDR2 is FYNNEI. The CDR3 length is 12 residues.

The V call is TRBV27, the J call TRBJ2-3; 10 bases are shared with TRBD2. Germline CDR1 reads MNHEY; CDR2 reads SMNVEV (reference sequence). Trimming removed 8 bases from V and 5 bases from J; junction bases left unmatched: 7. The CDR3 contains 14 residues. The CDR3 region has the DNA TGTGCCAGCGGCTCGAGCGGGGGGGTAGATACGCAGTATTTT. Translating it yields CASGSSGGVDTQYF.

The gene calls are TRBV2 and TRBJ1-2, with TRBD1 as a possible D gene (6 bases). Germline values: CDR1 SNHLY, CDR2 FYNNEI. V shed 6 bases and J shed 8 bases, with 19 bases lying between them. The CDR3 is 14 residues long. CDR3 amino acids: CASSRDTRSGGYTF. In DNA form, the CDR3 reads TGTGCCAGCAGCAGGGACACCCGCTCAGGCGGCTACACCTTC.

V usage is TRBV5-4 and J usage is TRBJ2-1, with 12 nucleotides matching TRBD2. CDR1 is SGHNT and CDR2 is YYREEE in the germline V gene (reference sequence). CDR3 size: 16 residues. V lost 7 bases and J lost 3; bases outside the gene matches: 8. CDR3 amino acids: CASSLAGGRGYNEQFF. The CDR3, as DNA: TGTGCCAGCTCTCTAGCGGGGGGGCGTGGCTACAATGAGCAGTTCTTC.